These T cell receptor beta chains were read from a single sample in a study of post-analysis software for immune sequencing data. TCRdb fed the PCR reads into MiXCR, producing one record per CDR3 protein. The sample gives roughly 410,000 distinct CDR3 sequences, about a third of which show up once; around an eighth is in the top ten. Sequenced sample: blood. The receptors derive from a girl aged 5-17 years with multiple sclerosis. Both conserved end residues are trimmed from each CDR3. Fields, in order: J gene, V gene, CDR3 protein.

j_call: TRBJ1-1
v_call: TRBV6-5
cdr3_aa: ANSYEGSNTEAF

j_call: TRBJ2-7
v_call: TRBV7-2
cdr3_aa: ASSLAGTGSLYEQY

j_call: TRBJ2-3
v_call: TRBV29-1
cdr3_aa: SVGLEVSTDTQY

j_call: TRBJ1-2
v_call: TRBV4-1
cdr3_aa: ASSQDLTGSYGYT

j_call: TRBJ1-1
v_call: TRBV6-5
cdr3_aa: ASSYSTRGNTEAF

j_call: TRBJ1-4
v_call: TRBV12-3/TRBV12-4
cdr3_aa: ASSLRAGLGEKLF

j_call: TRBJ2-3
v_call: TRBV20-1
cdr3_aa: SARDRGPRALGTDTQY

j_call: TRBJ1-2
v_call: TRBV7-8
cdr3_aa: ASSPRDRASGYT

j_call: TRBJ1-5
v_call: TRBV2
cdr3_aa: ASSKDILSNQPQH

j_call: TRBJ2-3
v_call: TRBV7-9
cdr3_aa: ASSKIARGGSDTQY

j_call: TRBJ2-5
v_call: TRBV6-2/TRBV6-3
cdr3_aa: ASSFGVETQY

j_call: TRBJ2-7
v_call: TRBV4-2
cdr3_aa: ASSQVAGTGSYEQY

j_call: TRBJ1-2
v_call: TRBV3-1
cdr3_aa: ASSQVMFFRGLGYT

j_call: TRBJ2-7
v_call: TRBV5-1
cdr3_aa: ASSFDLQKDEQY

j_call: TRBJ1-2
v_call: TRBV20-1
cdr3_aa: SARDRVGQGYGYT

j_call: TRBJ2-2
v_call: TRBV5-1
cdr3_aa: ASSLVVTTANTGELF

j_call: TRBJ2-1
v_call: TRBV13
cdr3_aa: ASTRMWQGHEQF

j_call: TRBJ2-3
v_call: TRBV7-2
cdr3_aa: AASWTDTQY

j_call: TRBJ2-7
v_call: TRBV6-6
cdr3_aa: ASSPDRAAYEQY

j_call: TRBJ2-1
v_call: TRBV28
cdr3_aa: AGTTTGRNEQF

j_call: TRBJ2-1
v_call: TRBV5-1
cdr3_aa: ASSLVETSGYNEQF

j_call: TRBJ2-1
v_call: TRBV7-9
cdr3_aa: ASSPTPSGRDYNEQF

j_call: TRBJ1-2
v_call: TRBV4-1
cdr3_aa: ASSQDYTGQGLGYT

j_call: TRBJ1-2
v_call: TRBV28
cdr3_aa: ASSIGTPMGTNYGYT